This entry concerns a single TCR beta chain. Its specificity is not known. The study ran its PCR with 60 Vbeta and 13 Jbeta primers. Repertoires were generated with immunoSEQ multiplex PCR, while TCRdb's copy carries only in-frame clones and drops some. The profile covers some 70,000 clones, with roughly four fifths appearing a single time and about 6% taken by the ten largest. The sample is drawn from a study of cytomegalovirus exposure and HLA in healthy donors. Study in general: A prior study identified approximately 120 million unique TCR beta sequences from roughly 180 million T cells. Notes on the study in general: Accurate predictions that matched the HLA-A and HLA-B alleles of most subjects were reportedly made from TCR beta sequences.

Donors showed nominal health when sampled, although they likely had unrecorded immune exposures. With 5 bases removed from V and 1 base from J, the gap between germline ends came to 5 bases. CDR3 length: 13 residues. CDR1 and CDR2 from the germline V gene are MNHEY and SMNVEV (reference sequence). The material sequenced was PBMCs. The origin of this receptor is a man aged 50 to 60 in good health and CMV-seronegative. The rearrangement links TRBV27 to TRBJ2-2; no firm D call. The CDR3 loop reads CASSPQNTGELFF. CDR3 nucleotide sequence: TGTGCCAGCAGTCCCCAGAACACCGGGGAGCTGTTTTTT.